Listed below are T cell receptor beta chains from one sample, sequenced in a study of tumor and adjacent non-tumor tissue in lung cancer. One entry per CDR3 protein, called by TCRdb with MiXCR from the multiplex PCR reads. The table records some 77,000 distinct CDR3 sequences, approximately 68% of them present only once. Input material: lung tumor tissue. These TCRs come from a woman aged 70-85 years with non-small cell lung cancer. CDR3s include the opening cysteine and the closing phenylalanine or tryptophan. A D gene is named only where the DNA matches it firmly. Rows may omit the clone size; those that give it use once, few, many or a size class.

D | J | size | V | DNA | CDR3
TRBD1 | TRBJ2-1 | few | TRBV6-5 | TGTGTCAGCAGTCGCGGGACAGGCCCTAACAATGCGCAGTTCTTC | CVSSRGTGPNNAQFF
- | TRBJ1-2 | - | TRBV30 | TGTGCCTGGAGAGTAGGTGTCGCGGGCAGGAAATCGGGATACACCTTC | CAWRVGVAGRKSGYTF
- | TRBJ1-2 | - | TRBV11-2 | TGTGCCAGGAACTCCTACAGGGTAGCTAACTATGGCTACACCTTC | CARNSYRVANYGYTF
- | TRBJ2-7 | - | TRBV5-6 | TGTGCCTGCAGCTTGGGGTGTAGTTTTTCCTACGAGCGGTACTTC | CACSLGCSFSYERYF
- | TRBJ2-1 | few | TRBV5-4 | TGTGCCAGCAGCTTAGTCAGTGAGCAGTCCTTC | CASSLVSEQSF
- | TRBJ2-7 | many | TRBV5-1 | TGCGCCAGCAGCTTATTTACCAGCTACGAGCAGTACTTC | CASSLFTSYEQYF
- | TRBJ2-7 | - | TRBV6-1 | TGTGCCAGCAGTACACAAGGGGGAATCTCCAACGAGCAGTACTTC | CASSTQGGISNEQYF
TRBD1 | TRBJ2-5 | - | TRBV6-6 | TGTGCCAGGAGTGACCGGACAGGGTCGGACGGAGAGACCCAATACTTC | CARSDRTGSDGETQYF
TRBD2 | TRBJ2-5 | once | TRBV7-8 | TGTGTCAGCAGCTTAGGACTAGGACTAGCGGTTCGGCCCCAGTACTTC | CVSSLGLGLAVRPQYF
- | TRBJ1-2 | many | TRBV13 | TGTGCCAGCAGCCGCAGAAACGAGGGGGGTGCGTATGGCTACACCTTC | CASSRRNEGGAYGYTF
TRBD2 | TRBJ2-7 | - | TRBV6-6 | TGTGCCAGCAGAGGGGATAGCGGGAGTTACGAGCAATACTTC | CASRGDSGSYEQYF
- | TRBJ2-2 | - | TRBV29-1 | TGCAGCGTTGACCGCTCCTTGGAGGGCGGGGAGCTGTTTTTT | CSVDRSLEGGELFF
- | TRBJ2-7 | many | TRBV28 | TGTGCCAGCAGTTTATCATGGGTCGAGCAGTACTTC | CASSLSWVEQYF
- | TRBJ2-5 | - | TRBV5-4 | TGTGCCATCAGCTTGGGTCAGGACGGGACCCAGCACTTC | CAISLGQDGTQHF
- | TRBJ1-1 | - | TRBV29-1 | TGCAACGTGGCGCGGGGAAAAGGCACTGGAGCTTTCTTT | CNVARGKGTGAFF
- | TRBJ1-1 | medium-sized | TRBV10-2 | TGCGCCAGCAGTGAAGTCAGGGTAATGAACACTGAAGCTTTCTTT | CASSEVRVMNTEAFF
- | TRBJ2-7 | - | TRBV6-1 | TGTGCCAGGAGTGAATCGGGCGGGCAGTCTTCCGAGCAGTACTTC | CARSESGGQSSEQYF
TRBD1 | TRBJ2-5 | - | TRBV20-1 | TGCAGTGCTTTAGGGGGCGAGACCCAGTACTTC | CSALGGETQYF
TRBD1 | TRBJ1-5 | many | TRBV6-1 | TGTGCCAGCAGTGATTGGGGACAGGGAACCAATCAGCCCCAGCATTTT | CASSDWGQGTNQPQHF
- | TRBJ1-5 | many | TRBV28 | TGTGCCAGCAGTTTCCCCTCGCGTCCCCAGCATTTT | CASSFPSRPQHF
TRBD1 | TRBJ2-3 | - | TRBV13 | TGTGTTAGCAGACCCGGGACAGGGGGTGCAGATACGCAGTATTTT | CVSRPGTGGADTQYF
- | TRBJ2-1 | many | TRBV28 | TGTGCCAGCAGTTTGGGGGGGCTCGTCGACAATGAGCAGTTCTTC | CASSLGGLVDNEQFF
TRBD2 | TRBJ2-1 | - | TRBV6-2/TRBV6-3 | TGTGGCAGCGAACTAGCGGGAGGTACAGATGAGCAATTCTTC | CGSELAGGTDEQFF
TRBD2 | TRBJ2-2 | many | TRBV24-1 | TGTGCCACCAGTGATCCCAAGCCTAGCGGGAGGAACACCGGGGAGCTGTTTTTT | CATSDPKPSGRNTGELFF
TRBD1 | TRBJ1-2 | - | TRBV6-5 | TGTGCCAGCAGAATGGGGGGACAGGGGTTTGGCTATGACTACACCTTC | CASRMGGQGFGYDYTF
TRBD2 | TRBJ2-1 | - | TRBV7-9 | TGTGCCAGCAGCTTCGGGACTAGCGGGAGCTCCTACAATGAGCAGTTGTTC | CASSFGTSGSSYNEQLF
- | TRBJ2-7 | few | TRBV5-1 | TGCGCCAGCAGCTTCAGTGGAGCGGGCTACGAGCAGTACTTC | CASSFSGAGYEQYF
- | TRBJ2-1 | few | TRBV5-1 | TGCGCCAGCAGCTTCCTGTCGACAGGAATAGATGGTGAGCAGTTCTTC | CASSFLSTGIDGEQFF
TRBD2 | TRBJ2-1 | - | TRBV6-5 | TGTGCCTGCAGGGATCTAGCGGGTTGGGGTCATGAGCAATTCTTC | CACRDLAGWGHEQFF
TRBD1 | TRBJ1-6 | - | TRBV6-1 | TGCGCCAACATGGTACATTGGCAGGGGGCTGGGAATTCACCCCTCCACTTT | CANMVHWQGAGNSPLHF
- | TRBJ1-2 | many | TRBV20-1 | TGCAGTGCTAGTGGCAGAACGTCTAACTATGGCTACACCTTC | CSASGRTSNYGYTF
- | TRBJ2-3 | - | TRBV6-5 | TGTGCCAACAGTTACCCGCTTATGAACACAGATACGCAGTATTTT | CANSYPLMNTDTQYF
TRBD1 | TRBJ2-3 | many | TRBV28 | TGTGCCAGCAGTTTACTTCACAGGGGGACCCTCACAGATACGCAGTATTTT | CASSLLHRGTLTDTQYF
- | TRBJ2-5 | - | TRBV21-1 | TGTGCCAGCAGTAAGGGACTAGCGGGGAGGGTCCAAGAGACCCAGTACTTC | CASSKGLAGRVQETQYF
TRBD1 | TRBJ1-1 | - | TRBV4-1 | TGCGCCAGCAGCCAGCGGACAGGTGATGGCACTGATGCTTTCTTT | CASSQRTGDGTDAFF
- | TRBJ2-1 | - | TRBV4-1 | TGCGCCAGCAGCCAAGCGTTAGGGCACTACAATGAGCAGCTCTTC | CASSQALGHYNEQLF
- | TRBJ1-1 | many | TRBV10-1 | TGCGCCAGCAGTGAGTCGTTTGGGAACACTGAAGCTTTCTTT | CASSESFGNTEAFF
- | TRBJ1-2 | - | TRBV4-2 | TGTGCCAGCAGCCATCGAGACGAGGGTTCCTATGGCTACACCTTC | CASSHRDEGSYGYTF
- | TRBJ1-1 | - | TRBV4-1 | TGCGCTAGCAGCCAAGACGACCGAGACAGGCCGAACACTGAGGCTCTCTTT | CASSQDDRDRPNTEALF
- | TRBJ2-3 | - | TRBV5-1 | TGTGCCAGCAGCTGGGACATAGATACAGATACGCAGTATTTT | CASSWDIDTDTQYF
TRBD2 | TRBJ2-7 | medium-sized | TRBV5-4 | TGTGCCAGCAGCTTGGCCTTGACTAGCGGAACCTACGAGCAGTACTTC | CASSLALTSGTYEQYF
TRBD2 | TRBJ2-2 | - | TRBV30 | TGTGCCTGGAAAGGCGGGGGGAACACCGGGGAGCTGTTTTTT | CAWKGGGNTGELFF
- | TRBJ2-2 | - | TRBV5-4 | TGTGCCAGCAGCTTTAGGACTCCTAAACGTATCGGGGAGCTGTTTTTT | CASSFRTPKRIGELFF
- | TRBJ2-1 | - | TRBV29-1 | TGCACCGTTGAAGTTAGCAGGGCATACAATAAGCAGTTCTTC | CTVEVSRAYNKQFF
- | TRBJ1-5 | many | TRBV30 | TGTGCCCTGACAACCGGGCCCCGTACGCAGCCCCAGCATTTT | CALTTGPRTQPQHF
- | TRBJ1-1 | many | TRBV5-4 | TGTGCCAGCAGCTTGGCACGGGAAGTCACTGAAGCTTTCTTT | CASSLAREVTEAFF
TRBD2 | TRBJ2-1 | few | TRBV20-1 | TGCAGTACTAGAGATTTCGGCTGGACTAGCGGGAGGGGGTCCTACAATGAGCAGTTCTTC | CSTRDFGWTSGRGSYNEQFF
- | TRBJ2-3 | - | TRBV6-5 | TGTGCCAGCGCCCTACTTGACACAAATACGCAGTATTTT | CASALLDTNTQYF
TRBD1 | TRBJ2-3 | - | TRBV20-1 | TGCAGTGCTAGAGAGGACAGGGGGGGCAATCAGCCCCAGTATTTT | CSAREDRGGNQPQYF
- | TRBJ2-7 | - | TRBV6-1 | TGTGCCAGCAGTGGGGGTGCTAACGACAGCCCCTACGAGCAGTACTTC | CASSGGANDSPYEQYF
- | TRBJ2-1 | many | TRBV29-1 | TGCAGCGTTGCCGTCAGGGATTCCTACAATGAGCAGTTCTTC | CSVAVRDSYNEQFF
- | TRBJ2-5 | - | TRBV6-6 | TGTGACAGCAGATACCAAGGCAACTCTGATCGGGAGACCCAGTACTTC | CDSRYQGNSDRETQYF
- | TRBJ2-1 | - | TRBV4-1 | TGCGCCAGCAGTCAAGACCCTGGATCTAGCAGGACTACCTACAATGAGCAGTTCTTC | CASSQDPGSSRTTYNEQFF
- | TRBJ2-3 | - | TRBV29-1 | TGCAGCGTGCCAACGGGAAGCACAAATACACAGTATTTT | CSVPTGSTNTQYF
- | TRBJ2-3 | - | TRBV12-3/TRBV12-4 | TGTGCCAGCAGTCGGGGGACCGGGACCATCAGCACAAATACGCAGTATTTT | CASSRGTGTISTNTQYF
- | TRBJ1-2 | many | TRBV20-1 | TGCAGTGCTAGTATCTCTAACTATGGCTACACCTTC | CSASISNYGYTF
TRBD1 | TRBJ2-1 | - | TRBV11-1 | TGTGCCAGCAGCGGATACAGGGGGCCCTATGAGCAGTTCTTC | CASSGYRGPYEQFF